These 32 T cell receptor beta chains came from one sample sequenced in a study of cytomegalovirus exposure and HLA in healthy donors. Vbeta (60) and Jbeta (13) primers were used in the PCR. Sequencing was performed with immunoSEQ multiplex PCR; in TCRdb, only in-frame clones are kept and a portion is missing. The sample lists around 130,000 clones, about 84% seen once, with roughly 1.1% in the top ten. Sequenced input: PBMCs. The receptor source for this set is a boy under 18 in good health and CMV-seronegative.

This clone was observed a single time. The V gene is TRBV5-4, the J gene TRBJ2-3; 9 nucleotides match TRBD2. CDR3 size: 16 residues. V trimming: 0 bases; J trimming: 1 base; junction bases outside the gene matches: 3. Germline-derived CDR1 and CDR2 are SGHNT and YYREEE (reference sequence). CDR3: CASSLVAGAGTDTQYF. DNA of the CDR3: TGTGCCAGCAGCTTGGTAGCGGGAGCGGGCACAGATACGCAGTATTTT.

This clone was detected only once. The chain links TRBV4-1 to TRBJ1-2; perhaps TRBD1 as D (5 bases). From germline, CDR1 is MGHRA and CDR2 YSYEKL. The CDR3 is 13 amino acids. Trimming shortened V by 0 bases and J by 5 bases, and 7 bases separated the two germline ends. The CDR3 DNA reads TGCGCCAGCAGCCAAGATAAGGGGTATGGCTACACCTTC. It translates to CASSQDKGYGYTF.

This clone appeared a few times. The chain recombines TRBV6-5 with TRBJ1-1; D remains ambiguous. V lost 9 bases to trimming and J lost 0 bases, with 11 bases between them. CDR3 length: 13 residues. Germline CDR1 reads MNHEY; CDR2 reads SVGAGI. In DNA form, the CDR3 reads TGTGCCAGACGGACTTCGTTGAACACTGAAGCTTTCTTT. It is translated as CARRTSLNTEAFF.

The chain is built from TRBV2 and TRBJ2-7, with a weak D call TRBD1 (5 bases). The CDR3 sequence is 13 residues long. Germline-derived CDR1 and CDR2 are SNHLY and FYNNEI. The ends were cut back, 2 bases at V and 3 bases at J, with 8 bases in the middle. The CDR3 DNA follows: TGTGCCAGCAGTGAAAGGCAGGGCTACGAGCAGTACTTC. It translates to CASSERQGYEQYF. Together with reference TRBV2 and TRBJ2-7, the CDR3 gives the full variable domain: EPEVTQTPSHQVTQMGQEVILRCVPISNHLYFYWYRQILGQKVEFLVSFYNNEISEKSEIFDDQFSVERPDGSNFTLKIRSTKLEDSAMYFCASSERQGYEQYFGPGTRLTVT.

The chain couples TRBV6-6 to TRBJ1-1; no clear D gene. The CDR3 contains 12 residues. Looked up from germline, CDR1 is MNHNY and CDR2 is SVGAGI (reference sequence). Trimming cost V 8 bases and J 7 bases, with 14 bases left between them. The CDR3 loop is CASATSGSEAFF. The CDR3 DNA reads TGTGCCAGCGCCACCTCGGGGAGTGAAGCTTTCTTT.

The rearrangement uses TRBV6-5 and TRBJ2-7; no reliable D call. Germline V gene lookup returns CDR1 MNHEY and CDR2 SVGAGI. V shed 0 bases and J shed 3 bases, with 9 bases lying between them. This CDR3 is 14 amino acids long. The CDR3 bases are TGTGCCAGCAGTTACTCGCCCAGCGTCTACGAGCAGTACTTC. This encodes CASSYSPSVYEQYF.

V gene TRBV5-1 combines with J gene TRBJ2-2; 7 bases map to TRBD1. The germline gives CDR1 SGHRS, CDR2 YFSETQ. V gave up 4 bases and J gave up 6 bases; unmatched junction bases: 9. There are 15 residues in the CDR3. The CDR3 DNA follows: TGCGCCAGCAGCCTGACAGGGCAGAGCGCCGGGGAGCTGTTTTTT. Translation gives CASSLTGQSAGELFF.

This clone was seen a single time. The genes are TRBV4-1 and TRBJ1-4; D is undetermined. The CDR3 consists of 14 residues. Trimming shortened V by 4 bases and J by 4 bases, and 10 bases separated the two germline ends. Germline assignment: CDR1 MGHRA and CDR2 YSYEKL. The CDR3 spells CASSRGLLNEKLFF. The CDR3 bases are TGCGCCAGCAGCCGAGGACTGCTTAATGAAAAACTGTTTTTT.

This clone was picked up a small number of times. The V call is TRBV12-5, the J call TRBJ1-1, with D maybe TRBD1 (6 bases). Germline V gene lookup returns CDR1 LGHNT and CDR2 FRNRAP. The ends were cut back, 1 base at V and 0 bases at J, with 9 bases in the middle. The CDR3 is made up of 15 amino acids. In DNA, the CDR3 is TGTGCTAGTGGTTTGGGAGACAGGTTGAACACTGAAGCTTTCTTT. Its protein is CASGLGDRLNTEAFF.

J is TRBJ2-2 and V is TRBV5-1, with TRBD1 identical over 10 bases. V lost 5 bases to trimming and J lost 0 bases; unmatched junction nucleotides: 7. This CDR3 is 17 amino acids long. Per the germline V gene, CDR1 is SGHRS and CDR2 is YFSETQ. CDR3 in amino acids: CASRGTTGGPNTGELFF. In DNA, the CDR3 is TGCGCCAGCAGGGGAACGACAGGGGGCCCGAACACCGGGGAGCTGTTTTTT.

The chain combines TRBV10-3 with TRBJ2-7; the D gene is possibly TRBD2 (6 bases). The CDR3 runs 17 residues. Between the trimmed V and J ends, which lost 2 bases and 6 bases, there was a span of 23 bases. From germline, CDR1 is ENHRY and CDR2 SYGVKD. The CDR3 spells CAISEAYGGTPPSEQYF. As DNA, the CDR3 is TGTGCCATCAGTGAGGCGTACGGCGGGACTCCTCCCTCCGAGCAGTACTTC.

The chain recombines TRBV7-3 with TRBJ2-2; 10 bases fit TRBD2. Germline values: CDR1 SGHTA, CDR2 FQGTGA. The length of the CDR3 is 21 residues. Germline trimming cut 0 bases from V and 3 bases from J; bases unmatched to any gene: 16. The CDR3 sequence: CASSLTAEVASGSMDTGELFF. DNA of the CDR3: TGTGCCAGCAGCTTAACAGCAGAGGTGGCTAGCGGGAGCATGGACACCGGGGAGCTGTTTTTT. Full variable domain (rest looked up from reference TRBV7-3 and TRBJ2-2): GAGVSQTPSNKVTEKGKYVELRCDPISGHTALYWYRQSLGQGPEFLIYFQGTGAADDSGLPNDRFFAVRPEGSVSTLKIQRTERGDSAVYLCASSLTAEVASGSMDTGELFFGEGSRLTVL.

The chain has TRBV20-1 and TRBJ2-7; D is uncertain. The CDR3 is 11 amino acids. Germline CDR1 and CDR2: DFQATT and SNEGSKA (reference sequence). The V end lost 2 bases, the J end lost 7 bases, and 9 bases lay between the germline ends. CDR3 sequence (DNA): TGCAGTGCTAGAATCCCTCGGGAGCAGTACTTC. Its protein is CSARIPREQYF.

This chain uses TRBV30 with TRBJ1-1; tentatively, D is TRBD1 (6 bases). The CDR3 sequence is 15 residues long. The V end was cut by 1 base, the J end by 0 bases, with 12 bases between. Looked up from germline, CDR1 is GTSNPN and CDR2 is SVGIG (reference sequence). CDR3 in amino acids: CAWSDHWDMNTEAFF. The CDR3 DNA reads TGTGCCTGGAGTGACCATTGGGACATGAACACTGAAGCTTTCTTT.

This chain connects TRBV7-6 to TRBJ2-7; possible D gene TRBD2, 5 bases. There are 14 residues in the CDR3. The V gene's germline CDR1 is SGHVS and CDR2 FNYEAQ. Trimming cost V 1 base and J 1 base, with 8 bases left between them. The CDR3 nucleotides read TGTGCCAGCAGCTTAGTTCCGGGATCCTACGAGCAGTACTTC. Protein sequence: CASSLVPGSYEQYF.

By share, this clone counts as medium-sized. The rearrangement uses TRBV5-8 and TRBJ1-1, with no clear D. Germline V gene lookup returns CDR1 SGHTS and CDR2 YDEGEE. The CDR3 length is 14 residues. V lost 2 bases, J lost 3 bases, and 11 bases lay in between. CDR3 coding DNA: TGTGCCAGCAGCTTAACTACCCAGCACACTGAAGCTTTCTTT. Its translation: CASSLTTQHTEAFF. Full variable domain (outside the CDR3, taken from reference TRBV5-8 and TRBJ1-1): EAGVTQSPTHLIKTRGQQATLRCSPISGHTSVYWYQQALGLGLQFLLWYDEGEERNRGNFPPRFSGRQFPNYSSELNVNALELEDSALYLCASSLTTQHTEAFFGQGTRLTVV.

This chain uses TRBV7-2 with TRBJ2-7; possible D gene TRBD2, 5 bases. The CDR3 sequence is 14 residues long. The germline gives CDR1 SGHTA, CDR2 FQGNSA. Trimming removed 5 bases at V and 3 bases at J, with 14 bases between. The DNA for the CDR3 is TGTGCCAGCAGCCAGCAACTAGGGTACTACGAGCAGTACTTC. As protein: CASSQQLGYYEQYF.

The chain uses TRBV11-3 and TRBJ2-3, with 9 nucleotides matching TRBD2. Per the germline V gene, CDR1 is SGHNT and CDR2 is YENEEA. This CDR3 is built from 14 residues. V shed 1 base and J 4 bases; nucleotides not matched to a gene: 0. The CDR3 DNA reads TGTGCCAGCAGCTTAGTAGCGGGAGCAGATACGCAGTATTTT. Protein product: CASSLVAGADTQYF.

The DNA for the CDR3 is TGTGCCAGCAGCTTAGCCGGGGGGTTCTCTGGAAACACCATATATTTT. Encoded protein: CASSLAGGFSGNTIYF. The chain is built from TRBV7-2 and TRBJ1-3, with D tentatively TRBD1 (5 bases). Trimming took off 0 bases at V and 0 bases at J, with 9 bases between the two ends. This CDR3 has 16 amino acids. Germline V gives CDR1 SGHTA, CDR2 FQGNSA.

The chain combines TRBV29-1 with TRBJ1-2, with D perhaps matching TRBD1 (5 bases). The V gene's germline CDR1 is SQVTM and CDR2 ANQGSEA. V was shortened by 7 bases and J by 3 bases, with 12 bases between the two germline ends. The CDR3 is 12 amino acids. The CDR3 is CSAVGQDYGYTF. CDR3 bases: TGCAGCGCGGTGGGGCAGGACTATGGCTACACCTTC. Combining the CDR3 with reference TRBV29-1 and TRBJ1-2 gives the whole variable domain SAVISQKPSRDICQRGTSLTIQCQVDSQVTMMFWYRQQPGQSLTLIATANQGSEATYESGFVIDKFPISRPNLTFSTLTVSNMSPEDSSIYLCSAVGQDYGYTFGSGTRLTVV.

This clone appeared once. V usage is TRBV29-1 and J usage is TRBJ2-7, with D hard to call. The CDR3 is made up of 13 amino acids. CDR1 is SQVTM and CDR2 is ANQGSEA in the germline V gene. Trimming cost V 7 bases and J 2 bases, with 15 bases left between them. DNA for the CDR3: TGCAGCGATTCCAGGATTTCCCCCTACGAGCAGTACTTC. It encodes CSDSRISPYEQYF.

The chain is built from TRBV10-1 and TRBJ2-7, with TRBD2 identical over 7 bases. The trim removed 11 bases at V and 3 bases at J, leaving 13 bases unmatched. Germline-derived CDR1 and CDR2 are WNHNN and SYGVQD (reference sequence). This CDR3 has 14 amino acids. The CDR3 region is CAGELAERNYEQYF. CDR3 DNA: TGCGCCGGGGAGCTAGCGGAGAGGAACTACGAGCAGTACTTC.

This clone was detected only once. The chain is built from TRBV5-4 and TRBJ2-3, with D unclear. The CDR3 is 15 residues long. Trimming stripped 0 bases from V and 1 base from J, with 9 bases between. CDR1 and CDR2 from the germline V gene are SGHNT and YYREEE (reference sequence). CDR3 amino acids: CASSLDVSRTDTQYF. The DNA of the CDR3 is TGTGCCAGCAGCTTGGATGTCAGTCGCACAGATACGCAGTATTTT.

The V gene is TRBV30, the J gene TRBJ2-5, with D possibly TRBD1 on 5 matching bases. The tail of the sequence fits TRBJ2-7 better, so the J call may be wrong. Germline V gene data show CDR1 as GTSNPN and CDR2 as SVGIG (reference sequence). CDR3 size: 13 residues. CDR3 nucleotides: TGTGCCTGGAGTGTACAGGTTCTCTACGAGCAGTACTTC. Translating gives CAWSVQVLYEQYF.

This clone was observed once. The CDR3 DNA is TGCGCCAGCAGCCCAGGAGCAGGGGGGACCTACAATGAGCAGTTCTTC. This sequence encodes CASSPGAGGTYNEQFF. The chain is built from TRBV4-3 and TRBJ2-1; D might be TRBD1 (7 bases). The germline V gene encodes CDR1 LGHNA and CDR2 YSLEER. Trimming removed 4 bases from V and 2 bases from J, with 15 bases in between. The CDR3 runs to 16 residues.

A remark on this clone: Other nucleotide sequences in the sample specify the same CDR3. The gene calls are TRBV4-1 and TRBJ2-1; 11 bases fit TRBD2. The CDR3 totals 15 residues. V gave up 4 bases and J gave up 3 bases; unmatched junction bases: 2. The germline V gene has CDR1 MGHRA and CDR2 YSYEKL. The CDR3 reads CASSRGTSGYNEQFF. In DNA form, the CDR3 reads TGCGCCAGCAGCCGCGGGACTAGCGGCTACAATGAGCAGTTCTTC.

This chain uses TRBV13 with TRBJ2-1; 10 bases map to TRBD2. The CDR3 sequence is 15 residues long. After removal of 2 bases from V and 8 bases from J, the junction contained 6 bases not matched to a gene. Germline V gene sequence: CDR1 PRHDT, CDR2 FYEKMQ (reference sequence). Here the CDR3 reads CASSLTLAGTDEQFF. In DNA form, the CDR3 reads TGTGCCAGCAGCTTAACACTAGCGGGAACTGATGAGCAGTTCTTC.

The genes are TRBV7-9 and TRBJ2-7, with a possible D match to TRBD2 (6 bases). V was shortened by 3 bases and J by 5 bases, with 14 bases between the two germline ends. CDR1 is SEHNR and CDR2 is FQNEAQ in the germline V gene (reference sequence). The CDR3 runs 14 residues. The CDR3, as DNA: TGTGCCAGCAGCTTGGAGGGGAAGACGGACGAGCAGTACTTC. Translation gives CASSLEGKTDEQYF.

This chain links TRBV19 with TRBJ1-5; no clear D. V gave up 10 bases and J gave up 0 bases, with 22 bases separating them. The V gene's germline CDR1 is LNHDA and CDR2 SQIVND (reference sequence). CDR3 length equals 17 residues. The CDR3: CATKLNPAPYSNQPQHF. The CDR3, as DNA: TGTGCCACCAAACTTAATCCTGCTCCTTATAGCAATCAGCCCCAGCATTTT.

This clone was counted a single time. J is TRBJ2-1 and V is TRBV19; 10 bases fit TRBD1. The germline gives CDR1 LNHDA, CDR2 SQIVND (reference sequence). The V segment lost 5 bases and the J segment 8 bases; nucleotides outside the gene matches: 6. The CDR3 loop spans 14 amino acids. This CDR3 is CASSWDRGGDEQFF. The CDR3 nucleotides are TGTGCCAGTAGTTGGGACAGGGGTGGCGATGAGCAGTTCTTC.

The rearrangement uses TRBV29-1 and TRBJ1-5; TRBD1 matches 7 bases. The CDR3 length is 13 residues. Losses at the gene ends were 4 bases for V and 5 bases for J; bases not matched to a gene: 5. Germline values: CDR1 SQVTM, CDR2 ANQGSEA. The CDR3 DNA follows: TGCAGCGTTGGAGGGGGCGCCGATCAGCCCCAGCATTTT. Its translation: CSVGGGADQPQHF.

The chain employs TRBV4-1 and TRBJ1-5, with D hard to call. The ends were cut back, 1 base at V and 9 bases at J, with 13 bases in the middle. CDR1 and CDR2 (germline): MGHRA, YSYEKL. The CDR3 consists of 14 residues. The CDR3 coding sequence is TGCGCCAGCAGCCAAGCCCTAACTGTATGGCCCCAGCATTTT. The encoded protein is CASSQALTVWPQHF.